This T cell receptor (beta chain) is from a study of neurological immune-mediated disorders. TCRdb redid the calling of the 5' RACE reads with MiXCR, one entry per CDR3 protein. The table has tens of thousands of distinct CDR3 sequences, about 2.6% seen once. This CDR3 has 14 amino acids. V lost 6 bases to trimming and J lost 1 base, with 12 bases between them. Germline V gene lookup returns CDR1 DFQATT and CDR2 SNEGSKA (reference sequence). Many counts were recorded for this clonotype. The TCR comes from a woman aged 45-65 years with multiple sclerosis. The sequenced sample consisted of PBMCs. The chain couples TRBV20-1 to TRBJ2-2; the D gene is possibly TRBD2 (6 bases). The CDR3 region has the DNA TGCAGTGCGGGATTGGGAGGGAACACCGGGGAGCTGTTTTTT. Translating it yields CSAGLGGNTGELFF.